This T cell receptor (beta chain) is from a study of monozygotic twins with inflammatory bowel disease. This CDR3 comprises 15 residues. Per germline, CDR1 SEHNR and CDR2 FQNEAQ (reference sequence). The UMIs contained a 6-nucleotide sample barcode. They were added by template switching during cDNA synthesis. One entry per CDR3 protein, without DNA, is what TCRdb gives after re-calling the 5' RACE reads. The sample has 300,000 to 450,000 distinct CDR3 sequences, and its top ten clones hold 2.5% to 3%. The J gene is TRBJ2-7, the V gene TRBV7-9; the D call from TCRdb, TRBD1, cannot be confirmed without DNA. The sample taken for sequencing was blood. This clonotype was obtained from a human donor with ulcerative colitis or Crohn's disease, or a healthy co-twin of an affected twin (not recorded which). CDR3 residues: CASSLVDRGPYEQYF. Complete variable domain (other parts from reference TRBV7-9 and TRBJ2-7): DTGVSQNPRHKITKRGQNVTFRCDPISEHNRLYWYRQTLGQGPEFLTYFQNEAQLEKSRLLSDRFSAERPKGSFSTLEIQRTEQGDSAMYLCASSLVDRGPYEQYFGPGTRLTVT.